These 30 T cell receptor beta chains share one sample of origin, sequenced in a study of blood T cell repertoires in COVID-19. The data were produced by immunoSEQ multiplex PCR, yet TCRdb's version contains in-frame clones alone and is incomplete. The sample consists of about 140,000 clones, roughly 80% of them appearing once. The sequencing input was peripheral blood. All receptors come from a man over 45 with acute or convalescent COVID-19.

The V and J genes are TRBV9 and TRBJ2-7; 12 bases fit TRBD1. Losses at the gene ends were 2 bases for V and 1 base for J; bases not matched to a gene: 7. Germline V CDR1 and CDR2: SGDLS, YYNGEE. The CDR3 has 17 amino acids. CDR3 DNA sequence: TGTGCCAGCAGCGTTGGGACAGGGGGCGATTTTTCCTACGAGCAGTACTTC. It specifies CASSVGTGGDFSYEQYF.

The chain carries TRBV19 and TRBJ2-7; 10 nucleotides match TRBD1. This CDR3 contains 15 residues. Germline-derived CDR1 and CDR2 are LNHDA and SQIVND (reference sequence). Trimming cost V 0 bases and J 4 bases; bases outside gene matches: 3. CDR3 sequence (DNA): TGTGCCAGTAGTATAGAGGACAGGGGGTTTTACGAGCAGTACTTC. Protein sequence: CASSIEDRGFYEQYF.

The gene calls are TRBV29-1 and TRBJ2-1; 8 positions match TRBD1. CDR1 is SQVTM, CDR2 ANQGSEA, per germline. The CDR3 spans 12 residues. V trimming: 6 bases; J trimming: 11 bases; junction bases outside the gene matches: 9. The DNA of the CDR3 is TGCAGCGTCTTGCAGGGGGCCCGTAAGCAGTTCTTC. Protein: CSVLQGARKQFF.

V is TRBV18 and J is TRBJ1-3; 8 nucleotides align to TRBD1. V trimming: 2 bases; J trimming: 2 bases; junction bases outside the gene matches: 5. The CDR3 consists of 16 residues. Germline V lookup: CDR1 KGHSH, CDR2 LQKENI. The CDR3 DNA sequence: TGTGCCAGCTCACCATCAACAGGGGGGGCTGGAAACACCATATATTTT. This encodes CASSPSTGGAGNTIYF.

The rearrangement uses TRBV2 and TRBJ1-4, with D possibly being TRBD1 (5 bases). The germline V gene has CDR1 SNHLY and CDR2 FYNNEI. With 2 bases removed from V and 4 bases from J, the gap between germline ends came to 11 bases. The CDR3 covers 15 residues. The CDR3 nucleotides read TGTGCCAGCAGTGAATCGACAGCATATAATGAAAAACTGTTTTTT. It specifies CASSESTAYNEKLFF.

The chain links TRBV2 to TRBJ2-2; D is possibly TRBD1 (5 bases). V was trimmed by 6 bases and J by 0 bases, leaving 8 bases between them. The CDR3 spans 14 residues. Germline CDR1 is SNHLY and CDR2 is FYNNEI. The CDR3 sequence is CASRATANTGELFF. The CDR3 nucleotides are TGTGCCAGCAGAGCGACAGCGAACACCGGGGAGCTGTTTTTT.

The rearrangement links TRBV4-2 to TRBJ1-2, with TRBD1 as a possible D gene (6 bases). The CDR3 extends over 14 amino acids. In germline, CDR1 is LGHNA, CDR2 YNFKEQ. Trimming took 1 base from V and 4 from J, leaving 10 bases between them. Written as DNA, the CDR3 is TGTGCCAGCAGCCAAGCAGGGGATCCCTATGGCTACACCTTC. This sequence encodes CASSQAGDPYGYTF.

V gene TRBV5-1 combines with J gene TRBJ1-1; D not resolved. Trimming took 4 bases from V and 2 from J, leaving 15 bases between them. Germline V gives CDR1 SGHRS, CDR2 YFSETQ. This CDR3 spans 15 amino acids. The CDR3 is CASSVQASSNTEAFF. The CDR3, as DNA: TGCGCCAGCAGCGTTCAGGCAAGCTCTAACACTGAAGCTTTCTTT.

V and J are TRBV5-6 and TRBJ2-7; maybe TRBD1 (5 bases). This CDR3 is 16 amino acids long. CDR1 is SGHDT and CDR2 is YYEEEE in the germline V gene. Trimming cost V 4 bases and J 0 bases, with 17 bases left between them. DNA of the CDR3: TGTGCCAGCAGCCCCAGTCAGGGCCGGAGCTCCTACGAGCAGTACTTC. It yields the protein CASSPSQGRSSYEQYF.

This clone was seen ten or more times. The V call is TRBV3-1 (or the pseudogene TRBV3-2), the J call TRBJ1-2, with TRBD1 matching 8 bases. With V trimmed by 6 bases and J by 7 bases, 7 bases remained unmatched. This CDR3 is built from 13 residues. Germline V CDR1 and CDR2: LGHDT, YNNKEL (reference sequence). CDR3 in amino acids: CASRDRAFSGYTF. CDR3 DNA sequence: TGTGCCAGCAGGGACAGGGCTTTTTCTGGCTACACCTTC.

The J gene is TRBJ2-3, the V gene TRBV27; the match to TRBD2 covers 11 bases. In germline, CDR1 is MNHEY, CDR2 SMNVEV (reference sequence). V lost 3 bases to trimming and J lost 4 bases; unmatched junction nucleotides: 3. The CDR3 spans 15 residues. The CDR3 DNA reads TGTGCCAGCAGTTTTAGCGGGGGGGCACCAGATACGCAGTATTTT. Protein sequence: CASSFSGGAPDTQYF.

The CDR3: CASSFTGGGGYTF. The CDR3 DNA reads as TGTGCCAGCAGCTTTACAGGGGGGGGTGGCTACACCTTC. V is TRBV7-8 and J is TRBJ1-2; 8 nucleotides agree with TRBD1. Germline CDR1 and CDR2: SGHVS and FQNEAQ. V lost 3 bases, J lost 7 bases, and 4 bases stayed unmatched. The CDR3 loop spans 13 amino acids.

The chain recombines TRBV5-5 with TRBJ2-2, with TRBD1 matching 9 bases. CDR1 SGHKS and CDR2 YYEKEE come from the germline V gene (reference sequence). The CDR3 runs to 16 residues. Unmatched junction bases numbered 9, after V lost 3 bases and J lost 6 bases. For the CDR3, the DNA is TGTGCCAGCAGCTCCGCCGGGACAGGGTGGGCCGGGGAGCTGTTTTTT. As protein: CASSSAGTGWAGELFF.

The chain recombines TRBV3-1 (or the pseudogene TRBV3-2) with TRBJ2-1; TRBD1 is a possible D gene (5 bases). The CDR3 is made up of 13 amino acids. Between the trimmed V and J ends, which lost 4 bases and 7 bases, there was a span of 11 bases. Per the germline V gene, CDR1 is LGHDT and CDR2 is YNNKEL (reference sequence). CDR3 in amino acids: CASSRWTFNEQFF. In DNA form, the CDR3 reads TGTGCCAGCAGCCGCTGGACATTTAATGAGCAGTTCTTC.

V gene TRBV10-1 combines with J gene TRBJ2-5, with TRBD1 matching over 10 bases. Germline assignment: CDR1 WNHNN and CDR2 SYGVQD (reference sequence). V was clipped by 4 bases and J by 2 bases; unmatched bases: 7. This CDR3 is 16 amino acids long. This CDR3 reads CASSGRGTGVQETQYF. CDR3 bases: TGCGCCAGCAGTGGCCGTGGGACAGGGGTTCAAGAGACCCAGTACTTC.

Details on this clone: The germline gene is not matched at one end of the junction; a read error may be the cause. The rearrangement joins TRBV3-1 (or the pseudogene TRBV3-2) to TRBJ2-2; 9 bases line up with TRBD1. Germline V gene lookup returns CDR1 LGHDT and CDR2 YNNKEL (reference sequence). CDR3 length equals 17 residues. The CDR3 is CASSPWEGQGNAGELFF. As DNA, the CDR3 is TGTGCCAGCAGCCCCTGGGAAGGACAGGGGAACGCCGGGGAGCTGTTTTTT.

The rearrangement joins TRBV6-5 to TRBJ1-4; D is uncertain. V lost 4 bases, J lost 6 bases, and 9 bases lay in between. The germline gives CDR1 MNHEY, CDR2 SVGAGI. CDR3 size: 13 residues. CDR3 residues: CASSSQYDEKLFF. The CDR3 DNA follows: TGTGCCAGCAGTTCCCAGTATGATGAAAAACTGTTTTTT.

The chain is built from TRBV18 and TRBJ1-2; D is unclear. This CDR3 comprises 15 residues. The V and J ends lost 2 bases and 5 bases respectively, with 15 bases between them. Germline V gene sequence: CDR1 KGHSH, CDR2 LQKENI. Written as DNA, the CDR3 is TGTGCCAGCTCACCAGAAGCAGGATCTGGATATGGCTACACCTTC. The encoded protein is CASSPEAGSGYGYTF.

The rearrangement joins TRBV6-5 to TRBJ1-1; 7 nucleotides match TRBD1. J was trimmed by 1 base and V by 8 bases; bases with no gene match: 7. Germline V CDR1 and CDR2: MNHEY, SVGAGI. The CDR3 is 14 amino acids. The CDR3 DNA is TGTGCCAGCGTACCCGGGACAGCGAACACTGAAGCTTTCTTT. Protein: CASVPGTANTEAFF.

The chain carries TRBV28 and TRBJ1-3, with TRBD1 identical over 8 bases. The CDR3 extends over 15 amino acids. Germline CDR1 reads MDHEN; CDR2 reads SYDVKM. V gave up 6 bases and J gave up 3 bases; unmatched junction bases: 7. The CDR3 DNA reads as TGTGCCAGCAGATCAGGGGGCGCGGGTGGAAACACCATATATTTT. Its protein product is CASRSGGAGGNTIYF.

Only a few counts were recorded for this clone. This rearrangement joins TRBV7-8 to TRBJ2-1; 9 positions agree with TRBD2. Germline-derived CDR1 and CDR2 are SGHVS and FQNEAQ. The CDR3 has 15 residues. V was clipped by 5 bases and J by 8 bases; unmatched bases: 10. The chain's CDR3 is CASSPGGSGGDEQFF. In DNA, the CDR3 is TGTGCCAGCAGCCCAGGCGGTAGCGGGGGAGATGAGCAGTTCTTC.

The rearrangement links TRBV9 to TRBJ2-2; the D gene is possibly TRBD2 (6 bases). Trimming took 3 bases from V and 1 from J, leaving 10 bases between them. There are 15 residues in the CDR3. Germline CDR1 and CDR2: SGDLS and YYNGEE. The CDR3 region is CASSAGGVNTGELFF. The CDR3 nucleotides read TGTGCCAGCAGCGCCGGGGGTGTGAACACCGGGGAGCTGTTTTTT.

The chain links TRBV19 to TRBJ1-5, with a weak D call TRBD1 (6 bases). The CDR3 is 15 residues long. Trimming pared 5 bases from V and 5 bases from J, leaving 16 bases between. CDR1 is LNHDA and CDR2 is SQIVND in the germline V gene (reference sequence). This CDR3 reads CASSSSGAIYQPQHF. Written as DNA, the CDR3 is TGTGCCAGTAGTTCGTCAGGGGCGATTTATCAGCCCCAGCATTTT.

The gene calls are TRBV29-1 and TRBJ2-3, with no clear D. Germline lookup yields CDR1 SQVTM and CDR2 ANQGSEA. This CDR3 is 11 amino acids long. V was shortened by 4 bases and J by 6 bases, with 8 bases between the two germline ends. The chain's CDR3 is CSVARVDTQYF. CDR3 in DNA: TGCAGCGTTGCCCGGGTTGATACGCAGTATTTT.

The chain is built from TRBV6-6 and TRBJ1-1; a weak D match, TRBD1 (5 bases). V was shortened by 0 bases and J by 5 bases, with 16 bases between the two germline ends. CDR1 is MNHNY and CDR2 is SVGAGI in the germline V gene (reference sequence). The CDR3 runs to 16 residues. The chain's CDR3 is CASSYSIPQGWTEAFF. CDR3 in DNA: TGTGCCAGCAGTTACTCGATACCTCAGGGCTGGACTGAAGCTTTCTTT.

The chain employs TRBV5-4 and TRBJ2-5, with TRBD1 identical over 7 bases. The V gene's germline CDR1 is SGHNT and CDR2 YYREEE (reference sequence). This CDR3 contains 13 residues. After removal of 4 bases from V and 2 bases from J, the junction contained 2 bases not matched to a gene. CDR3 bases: TGTGCCAGCAGCCGGGGACAGCAAGAGACCCAGTACTTC. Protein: CASSRGQQETQYF.

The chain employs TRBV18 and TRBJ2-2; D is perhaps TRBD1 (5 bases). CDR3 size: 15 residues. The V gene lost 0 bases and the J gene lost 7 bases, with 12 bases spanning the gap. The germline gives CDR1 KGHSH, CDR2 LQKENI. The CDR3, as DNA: TGTGCCAGCTCACCACCTTCCAGGGCGGTCGGGGAGCTGTTTTTT. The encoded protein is CASSPPSRAVGELFF.

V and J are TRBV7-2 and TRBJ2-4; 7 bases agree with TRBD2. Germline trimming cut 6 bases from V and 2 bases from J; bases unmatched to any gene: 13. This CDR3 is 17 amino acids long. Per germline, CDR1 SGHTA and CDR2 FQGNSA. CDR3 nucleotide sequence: TGTGCCAGCAGTCATCCCTGGGGGGGTTTGACCAAAAACATTCAGTACTTC. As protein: CASSHPWGGLTKNIQYF. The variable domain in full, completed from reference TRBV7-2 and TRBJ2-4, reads GAGVSQSPSNKVTEKGKDVELRCDPISGHTALYWYRQSLGQGLEFLIYFQGNSAPDKSGLPSDRFSAERTGGSVSTLTIQRTQQEDSAVYLCASSHPWGGLTKNIQYFGAGTRLSVL.

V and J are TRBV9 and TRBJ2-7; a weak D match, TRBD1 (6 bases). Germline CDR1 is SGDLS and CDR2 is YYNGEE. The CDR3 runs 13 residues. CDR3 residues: CASSVEDRRAWGV. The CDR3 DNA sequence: TGTGCCAGCAGCGTAGAAGACAGGCGGGCTTGGGGCGTC.

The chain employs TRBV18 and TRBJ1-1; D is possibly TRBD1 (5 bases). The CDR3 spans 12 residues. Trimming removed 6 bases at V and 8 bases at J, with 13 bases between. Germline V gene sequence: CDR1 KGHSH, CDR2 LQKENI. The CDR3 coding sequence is TGTGCCAGCTCCGCCGACAGTTCCGAAGCTTTCTTT. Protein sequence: CASSADSSEAFF. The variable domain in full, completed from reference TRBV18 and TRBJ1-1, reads NAGVMQNPRHLVRRRGQEARLRCSPMKGHSHVYWYRQLPEEGLKFMVYLQKENIIDESGMPKERFSAEFPKEGPSILRIQQVVRGDSAAYFCASSADSSEAFFGQGTRLTVV.